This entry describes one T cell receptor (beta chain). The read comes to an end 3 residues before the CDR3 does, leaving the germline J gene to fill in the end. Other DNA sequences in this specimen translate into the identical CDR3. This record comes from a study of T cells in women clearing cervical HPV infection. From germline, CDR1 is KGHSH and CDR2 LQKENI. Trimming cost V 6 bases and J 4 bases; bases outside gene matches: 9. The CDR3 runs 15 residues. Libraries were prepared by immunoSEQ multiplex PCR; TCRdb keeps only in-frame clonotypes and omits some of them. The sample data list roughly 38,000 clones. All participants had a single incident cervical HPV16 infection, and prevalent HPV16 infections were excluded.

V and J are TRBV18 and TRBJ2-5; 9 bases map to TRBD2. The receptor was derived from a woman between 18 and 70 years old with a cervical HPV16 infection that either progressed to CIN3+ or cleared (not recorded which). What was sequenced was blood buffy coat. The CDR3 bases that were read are TGTGCCAGCTCCCCCCTAGCGGGAAGCAGAGAGACC. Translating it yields CASSPLAGSRET. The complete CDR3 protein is CASSPLAGSRETQYF.